The sequence of this T cell receptor (beta chain) was determined in a study of graft-versus-host responses after intestinal transplantation. Study context: Recipients had multivisceral, liver-intestinal, or isolated intestinal transplants. Recipients uniformly received anti-thymocyte globulin induction, followed by tacrolimus and steroids for roughly 3 years.

Measured with immunoSEQ multiplex PCR; TCRdb has only the in-frame clones, and not every one. The sample lists some 45,000 clones, around 90% occurring once. Deletions cut 2 bases from V and 0 bases from J, with 9 bases between. The CDR3 is 15 amino acids. Germline lookup yields CDR1 MNHNS and CDR2 SASEGT. Findings and caveats of the study: Levels of circulating GvH clones at their peak were associated with early post-transplant HvG declines. GvH clones occurred in recipient marrow; some first appeared in ileum or blood.

Of note for this clone: As yet, its antigen is unknown.

This receptor was identified in a human patient who received an intestinal transplant, so some T cells may come from the graft donor. The V gene is TRBV6-1, the J gene TRBJ2-3; D may correspond to TRBD1 or TRBD2 (5 bases each). This specimen consisted of PBMCs, obtained 524 days after transplant. The CDR3: CASSESWGSTDTQYF. CDR3 in DNA: TGTGCCAGCAGTGAAAGTTGGGGGAGCACAGATACGCAGTATTTT.